The next 28 T cell receptor beta chains were all read from a single sample in a study of T cell responses to AZD1222 COVID-19 vaccine. Assay used: immunoSEQ multiplex PCR; TCRdb lists only in-frame clones, some missing. The sample contains 120,000 or so clones, roughly 87% of which appear only once. Sequencing was performed on peripheral blood, taken on day 0 of MenACWY control vaccination. The receptors stem from an adult in good health.

This chain links TRBV7-6 with TRBJ2-3; 14 positions match TRBD2. The V and J ends lost 5 bases and 2 bases, in that order; junction bases with no gene match: 6. CDR1 is SGHVS and CDR2 is FNYEAQ in the germline V gene. This CDR3 is 17 amino acids long. The CDR3 region has the DNA TGTGCCAGCAGCAGGGGACTAGCGGGAGACCCCACAGATACGCAGTATTTT. Translation gives CASSRGLAGDPTDTQYF.

This rearrangement joins TRBV30 to TRBJ2-7; 10 bases agree with TRBD2. There are 14 residues in the CDR3. CDR1 and CDR2 (germline): GTSNPN, SVGIG (reference sequence). With 1 base clipped from V and 4 bases from J, the junction kept 4 bases outside the gene matches. DNA of the CDR3: TGTGCCTGGAGTGGTAGCGGGAGGAGGTACGAGCAGTACTTC. Translating gives CAWSGSGRRYEQYF. The full variable domain, in which reference TRBV30 and TRBJ2-7 provide the parts outside the CDR3, is SQTIHQWPATLVQPVGSPLSLECTVEGTSNPNLYWYRQAAGRGLQLLFYSVGIGQISSEVPQNLSASRPQDRQFILSSKKLLLSDSGFYLCAWSGSGRRYEQYFGPGTRLTVT.

CDR3 coding DNA: TGTGCCAGTAATCTGGGGCGGACTGAAGCTTTCTTT. Amino acid sequence: CASNLGRTEAFF. This chain links TRBV19 with TRBJ1-1, with a tentative D call TRBD1 (5 bases). The CDR3 has 12 amino acids. Deletions cut 7 bases from V and 5 bases from J, with 11 bases between. From germline, CDR1 is LNHDA and CDR2 SQIVND (reference sequence). The full variable domain, with the rest looked up from reference TRBV19 and TRBJ1-1, is DGGITQSPKYLFRKEGQNVTLSCEQNLNHDAMYWYRQDPGQGLRLIYYSQIVNDFQKGDIAEGYSVSREKKESFPLTVTSAQKNPTAFYLCASNLGRTEAFFGQGTRLTVV.

This clone was counted a few times. The rearrangement joins TRBV7-9 to TRBJ1-1; no definite D call. This CDR3 is built from 16 residues. Looked up from germline, CDR1 is SEHNR and CDR2 is FQNEAQ (reference sequence). V gave up 4 bases and J gave up 5 bases, with 20 bases separating them. CDR3 in amino acids: CASSSKDPQHETEAFF. The DNA of the CDR3 is TGTGCCAGCAGCTCTAAGGACCCCCAACACGAGACTGAAGCTTTCTTT.

V and J are TRBV7-9 and TRBJ2-1, with TRBD1 matching over 7 bases. Looked up from germline, CDR1 is SEHNR and CDR2 is FQNEAQ (reference sequence). This CDR3 contains 14 residues. The J segment lost 8 bases and the V segment lost 5 bases, leaving 9 bases of the junction unmatched. CDR3 DNA: TGTGCCAGCAGCCTGAACAGGGGTATTCATGAGCAGTTCTTC. It specifies CASSLNRGIHEQFF.

The chain employs TRBV4-3 and TRBJ1-5; maybe TRBD1 (5 bases). CDR3 length: 19 residues. V lost 0 bases to trimming and J lost 0 bases, with 18 bases between them. The germline V gene has CDR1 LGHNA and CDR2 YSLEER. CDR3: CASSQDLGGTLYSNQPQHF. CDR3 bases: TGCGCCAGCAGCCAAGATCTTGGAGGGACGCTATATAGCAATCAGCCCCAGCATTTT.

V is TRBV7-8 and J is TRBJ2-1; D possibly corresponds to TRBD2 (5 bases). Germline V gene sequence: CDR1 SGHVS, CDR2 FQNEAQ. This CDR3 has 16 residues. Trimming pared 2 bases from V and 2 bases from J, leaving 13 bases between. In DNA, the CDR3 is TGTGCCAGCAGCTTACCCTCTAGCTTCCCCTACAATGAGCAGTTCTTC. The encoded protein is CASSLPSSFPYNEQFF.

The CDR3 bases are TGTGCCAGCAGCCCCCGCCGTCAGGAGACCCAGTACTTC. Residues: CASSPRRQETQYF. The V gene is TRBV7-9, the J gene TRBJ2-5; no clear D gene. CDR1 is SEHNR, CDR2 FQNEAQ, per germline (reference sequence). V was trimmed by 5 bases and J by 5 bases, leaving 12 bases between them. The CDR3 sequence is 13 residues long.

The CDR3 DNA reads as TGCGCCAGCAGCATCTCCACCCGCGGGCTGGGGGTTGAAGCTTTCTTT. Residues: CASSISTRGLGVEAFF. The V call is TRBV5-1, the J call TRBJ1-1; tentative D call: TRBD1 (5 bases). The germline CDR1 and CDR2 sequences are SGHRS and YFSETQ. The CDR3 consists of 16 residues. V was shortened by 4 bases and J by 7 bases, with 23 bases between the two germline ends.

V and J are TRBV3-1 (or the pseudogene TRBV3-2) and TRBJ2-3, with D perhaps TRBD2 (5 bases). This CDR3 is built from 18 residues. The germline V gene encodes CDR1 LGHDT and CDR2 YNNKEL (reference sequence). V lost 0 bases to trimming and J lost 1 base, with 17 bases between them. CDR3 amino acids: CASSQEVLRERGTDTQYF. DNA of the CDR3: TGTGCCAGCAGCCAAGAGGTTTTGAGGGAGAGGGGCACAGATACGCAGTATTTT.

This rearrangement joins TRBV27 to TRBJ2-1; D is unresolved. V lost 0 bases to trimming and J lost 3 bases, with 3 bases between them. Germline lookup yields CDR1 MNHEY and CDR2 SMNVEV (reference sequence). CDR3 length: 13 residues. CDR3 bases: TGTGCCAGCAGTTTATCCTTCTACAATGAGCAGTTCTTC. It codes for CASSLSFYNEQFF.

This chain links TRBV19 with TRBJ2-3, with D hard to call. The germline V gene has CDR1 LNHDA and CDR2 SQIVND (reference sequence). The CDR3 covers 13 residues. V lost 4 bases and J 2 bases, leaving 7 bases between the germline ends. CDR3 sequence reads: CASSSAFTDTQYF. DNA of the CDR3: TGTGCCAGTAGTAGTGCCTTCACAGATACGCAGTATTTT.

The chain couples TRBV28 to TRBJ2-7; perhaps TRBD2 as D (6 bases). The germline V and J ends were trimmed by 5 bases and 1 base, with 15 bases remaining between them. The CDR3 runs to 15 residues. Germline CDR1 and CDR2: MDHEN and SYDVKM. This chain's CDR3 is CASSPAGSFSYEQYV. The CDR3 region has the DNA TGTGCCAGCAGTCCCGCGGGGTCATTTTCCTACGAGCAGTACGTC.

This chain uses TRBV7-9 with TRBJ1-4; D is undetermined. This CDR3 region has 15 residues. The V end lost 5 bases, the J end lost 5 bases, and 15 bases lay between the germline ends. The germline V gene has CDR1 SEHNR and CDR2 FQNEAQ (reference sequence). The CDR3 nucleotides read TGTGCCAGCAGCCAGAGGTCCGGGATAAATGAAAAACTGTTTTTT. It specifies CASSQRSGINEKLFF.

V gene TRBV6-5 combines with J gene TRBJ1-4; perhaps TRBD1 as D (5 bases). Trimming stripped 8 bases from V and 8 bases from J, with 12 bases between. Germline CDR1 and CDR2: MNHEY and SVGAGI. CDR3 length: 12 amino acids. CDR3 loop: CASGPGREKLFF. CDR3 bases: TGTGCCAGCGGGCCAGGGAGGGAAAAACTGTTTTTT.

The chain recombines TRBV7-2 with TRBJ1-5; 7 bases match TRBD1. The germline V gene has CDR1 SGHTA and CDR2 FQGNSA. J was trimmed by 1 base and V by 2 bases; bases with no gene match: 2. CDR3 length: 15 residues. The CDR3 sequence is CASSLLGQSNQPQHF. The CDR3 DNA is TGTGCCAGCAGCTTACTGGGACAGAGCAATCAGCCCCAGCATTTT.

This chain connects TRBV28 to TRBJ1-1, with D perhaps TRBD1 (5 bases). Germline V gene data show CDR1 as MDHEN and CDR2 as SYDVKM. The ends were cut back, 7 bases at V and 2 bases at J, with 14 bases in the middle. This CDR3 contains 14 residues. CDR3 in amino acids: CASTPGTANTEAFF. DNA for the CDR3: TGTGCCAGCACCCCCGGGACGGCAAACACTGAAGCTTTCTTT. The complete variable domain, with remaining parts taken from reference TRBV28 and TRBJ1-1, reads DVKVTQSSRYLVKRTGEKVFLECVQDMDHENMFWYRQDPGLGLRLIYFSYDVKMKEKGDIPEGYSVSREKKERFSLILESASTNQTSMYLCASTPGTANTEAFFGQGTRLTVV.

The V gene is TRBV18, the J gene TRBJ1-2; TRBD1 matches 7 bases. The ends lost 3 bases at V and 8 bases at J; junction bases unmatched: 15. This CDR3 is built from 16 residues. CDR1 KGHSH and CDR2 LQKENI come from the germline V gene. The CDR3: CASSPGQVGPVIGYTF. CDR3 sequence (DNA): TGTGCCAGCTCACCCGGACAGGTAGGACCCGTCATCGGCTACACCTTC.

CDR3 loop: CASSLTGDRSPLHF. CDR3 coding DNA: TGTGCCAGCAGCTTAACAGGGGATAGGTCACCCCTCCACTTT. V is TRBV11-2 and J is TRBJ1-6, with 7 positions matching TRBD1. The CDR3 totals 14 residues. Trimming removed 2 bases from V and 10 bases from J; junction bases left unmatched: 5. The V gene's germline CDR1 is SGHAT and CDR2 FQNNGV.

The CDR3 spells CSVEDTVRRTEAFF. The CDR3 nucleotides read TGCAGCGTTGAAGACACAGTAAGAAGAACTGAAGCTTTCTTT. The V and J genes are TRBV29-1 and TRBJ1-1; no clear D. Germline loops: CDR1 SQVTM, CDR2 ANQGSEA. There are 14 residues in the CDR3. V lost 0 bases and J 5 bases, leaving 13 bases between the germline ends.

The chain carries TRBV2 and TRBJ1-6, with unresolved D. The CDR3 covers 13 residues. V dropped 7 bases and J dropped 8 bases, with 12 bases sitting between them. Germline V gives CDR1 SNHLY, CDR2 FYNNEI. The CDR3 nucleotides read TGTGCCAGCATTCCGGGAACCTATTCACCCCTCCACTTT. Its protein product is CASIPGTYSPLHF.

This clone was found a few times. The chain links TRBV19 to TRBJ2-5; 9 nucleotides agree with TRBD2. The V gene's germline CDR1 is LNHDA and CDR2 SQIVND (reference sequence). CDR3 length equals 17 residues. The V and J ends lost 3 bases and 5 bases, in that order; junction bases with no gene match: 13. The DNA for the CDR3 is TGTGCCAGTAGTATGAGTAGCGGGAGTTTATCTCTTGAGACCCAGTACTTC. Encoded protein: CASSMSSGSLSLETQYF.

V gene TRBV5-5 combines with J gene TRBJ2-7; D is perhaps TRBD2 (7 bases). The V end lost 0 bases, the J end lost 3 bases, and 10 bases lay between the germline ends. In germline, CDR1 is SGHKS, CDR2 YYEKEE (reference sequence). CDR3 length: 14 amino acids. Here the CDR3 reads CASSLAGEGYEQYV. As DNA, the CDR3 is TGTGCCAGCAGCTTGGCAGGGGAGGGCTACGAGCAGTACGTC.

This rearrangement joins TRBV6-2 or TRBV6-3 to TRBJ1-3, with 7 bases identical to TRBD1. Germline V lookup: CDR1 MNHEY, CDR2 SVGEGT. V lost 6 bases to trimming and J lost 4 bases; unmatched junction nucleotides: 9. The CDR3 totals 15 residues. CDR3 bases: TGTGCCAGCAGCCGGACAGGTGCCGAGGGAAACACCATATATTTT. Its translation is CASSRTGAEGNTIYF.

The rearrangement joins TRBV27 to TRBJ2-1; TRBD2 might be the D (5 bases). CDR1 MNHEY and CDR2 SMNVEV come from the germline V gene (reference sequence). CDR3 length: 13 amino acids. V was cut by 5 bases and J by 5 bases, with 10 bases left in between. CDR3 coding DNA: TGTGCCAGCAGTCTAGGACTGAACAATGAGCAGTTCTTC. Translated, it gives CASSLGLNNEQFF.

V usage is TRBV28 and J usage is TRBJ2-7; 8 bases are a match to TRBD1. The CDR3 loop spans 15 amino acids. The V and J ends lost 1 base and 4 bases, in that order; junction bases with no gene match: 6. CDR1 and CDR2 (germline): MDHEN, SYDVKM. The DNA for the CDR3 is TGTGCCAGCAGTTTATCGTCAGGGGGCCCGTACGAGCAGTACGTC. The encoded protein is CASSLSSGGPYEQYV.

This clone was detected once. This sequence joins TRBV19 and TRBJ2-6; D is tentatively TRBD1 or TRBD2 (6 bases each). V was cut by 4 bases and J by 3 bases, with 10 bases left in between. The germline V gene encodes CDR1 LNHDA and CDR2 SQIVND (reference sequence). The CDR3 covers 15 residues. The CDR3 sequence: CASSRGALGANVLTF. CDR3 DNA sequence: TGTGCCAGTAGTAGGGGGGCGCTTGGGGCCAACGTCCTGACTTTC.

The J gene is TRBJ2-5, the V gene TRBV4-3, with a tentative D call TRBD2 (6 bases). Germline V gene sequence: CDR1 LGHNA, CDR2 YSLEER. Trimming removed 3 bases at V and 5 bases at J, with 19 bases between. The CDR3 has 16 amino acids. In DNA, the CDR3 is TGCGCCAGCAGCCAGGAAGGAGCAGCGGGTTTTGAGACCCAGTACTTC. This encodes CASSQEGAAGFETQYF.